This T cell receptor (beta chain) was captured in a study of beta chain features in type 1 diabetes. Findings of the study overall: There was a moderate but significant shortening of TCRB CDR3s in all four CD4+ subsets of Type 1 diabetes patients. The naive, central memory and Treg TCRB repertoires showed an apparent similarity that was greater among patients than among healthy donors. Cells carrying high TCR expression could end up over-represented when cDNA is sequenced.

The authors sorted CD4+ naive, central memory, regulatory and stem cell-like memory cells via CD45RO/CCR7/CD25/CD127/CD95/CD27. Germline V lookup: CDR1 MGHRA, CDR2 YSYEKL. The ends were cut back, 4 bases at V and 8 bases at J, with 17 bases in the middle. This CDR3 comprises 15 residues. This clone appeared a few times. The antigen is unknown. Reverse transcribing all isolated RNA meant expressed TCRB transcripts were sequenced. Sequenced by immunoSEQ multiplex PCR; TCRdb stores in-frame clones only, minus some. The sample consists of 250,000 to 300,000 clones, approximately 25% of them appearing once.

The sequence was obtained from a woman in her thirties with type 1 diabetes. The sample was naive CD4+ T cells from blood. The chain joins TRBV4-1 to TRBJ1-4; tentative D call: TRBD1 (5 bases). CDR3 DNA sequence: TGCGCCAGCAGCCTCCCGGGAAGGGAGGGGGAAAAACTGTTTTTT. Protein product: CASSLPGREGEKLFF.